These 11 T cell receptor beta chains originate from one sample sequenced in a study of cytomegalovirus exposure and HLA in healthy donors. A multiplex PCR was run with 60 Vbeta primers and 13 Jbeta primers. The repertoire was sequenced with immunoSEQ multiplex PCR; TCRdb's copy has only in-frame clones and lacks some. Counted here are approximately 150,000 clones, about four fifths occurring once; the ten biggest clones make up roughly 10%. The specimen sequenced was PBMCs. The source is a man aged 45-60 years in good health and CMV-seropositive.

V usage is TRBV28 and J usage is TRBJ2-5; TRBD2 aligns across 8 bases. The CDR3 is made up of 12 amino acids. The germline V gene encodes CDR1 MDHEN and CDR2 SYDVKM. After removal of 5 bases from V and 13 bases from J, the junction contained 9 bases not matched to a gene. CDR3 DNA sequence: TGTGCCAGCAGTATGCTTAGCGGGACCGGGTACTTC. Translation gives CASSMLSGTGYF.

The V gene is TRBV15, the J gene TRBJ1-2, with a tentative D call TRBD1 (6 bases). Germline CDR1 and CDR2: LNHNV and YYDKDF (reference sequence). CDR3 length: 15 residues. V lost 6 bases and J 5 bases, leaving 19 bases between the germline ends. CDR3 sequence: CATSEERSGVYGYTF. In DNA, the CDR3 is TGTGCCACCAGTGAAGAGAGATCAGGGGTGTATGGCTACACCTTC. Looking up the rest from reference TRBV15 and TRBJ1-2 gives the full variable domain: DAMVIQNPRYQVTQFGKPVTLSCSQTLNHNVMYWYQQKSSQAPKLLFHYYDKDFNNEADTPDNFQSRRPNTSFCFLDIRSPGLGDTAMYLCATSEERSGVYGYTFGSGTRLTVV.

The chain is built from TRBV6-5 and TRBJ2-1; the match to TRBD2 covers 8 bases. CDR1 is MNHEY and CDR2 is SVGAGI in the germline V gene. Germline trimming cut 7 bases from V and 1 base from J; bases unmatched to any gene: 6. CDR3 size: 15 residues. The CDR3 region has the DNA TGTGCCAGCACTATTGGGACTAGTTCCTACAATGAGCAGTTCTTC. It yields the protein CASTIGTSSYNEQFF.

This rearrangement joins TRBV19 to TRBJ1-1, with 10 bases lining up with TRBD1. Germline CDR1 is LNHDA and CDR2 is SQIVND (reference sequence). This CDR3 comprises 15 residues. With 5 bases clipped from V and 4 bases from J, the junction kept 7 bases outside the gene matches. The CDR3 DNA reads as TGTGCCAGTAGTTCAACCGGGACAGGGGTCACTGAAGCTTTCTTT. Protein: CASSSTGTGVTEAFF.

This chain joins TRBV5-1 and TRBJ1-6; 7 bases fit TRBD1. Germline loops: CDR1 SGHRS, CDR2 YFSETQ. The CDR3 consists of 15 residues. V shed 2 bases, J shed 10 bases, and the junction held 9 bases outside the gene matches. As DNA, the CDR3 is TGCGCCAGCAGCTTCACCGGACAGGAAAGATCACCCCTCCACTTT. This gives the protein CASSFTGQERSPLHF.

The V call is TRBV5-4, the J call TRBJ2-1, with 9 bases lining up with TRBD1. Looked up from germline, CDR1 is SGHNT and CDR2 is YYREEE (reference sequence). The CDR3 loop spans 14 amino acids. Trimming removed 0 bases from V and 7 bases from J; junction bases left unmatched: 2. CDR3 DNA sequence: TGTGCCAGCAGCTTGGACAGGGGGCGAAATGAGCAGTTCTTC. This codes for CASSLDRGRNEQFF. Full variable domain (remainder filled in from reference TRBV5-4 and TRBJ2-1): ETGVTQSPTHLIKTRGQQVTLRCSSQSGHNTVSWYQQALGQGPQFIFQYYREEENGRGNFPPRFSGLQFPNYSSELNVNALELDDSALYLCASSLDRGRNEQFFGPGTRLTVL.

The chain recombines TRBV6-6 with TRBJ2-3; the D is unclear. The V gene's germline CDR1 is MNHNY and CDR2 SVGAGI (reference sequence). Trimming stripped 6 bases from V and 0 bases from J, with 10 bases between. The CDR3 is made up of 14 amino acids. The CDR3 coding sequence is TGTGCCAGCAGCGCGACATACAGCACAGATACGCAGTATTTT. Protein sequence: CASSATYSTDTQYF.

This clone has just a few counts. V gene TRBV9 combines with J gene TRBJ2-5; no clear D gene. The DNA end lines up better with TRBJ2-7; the J call may be wrong. Germline values: CDR1 SGDLS, CDR2 YYNGEE. The CDR3 is 14 amino acids. This CDR3 reads CASSVGGNAYEQYF. CDR3 DNA sequence: TGTGCCAGCAGCGTAGGAGGAAACGCCTACGAGCAGTACTTC.

This chain links TRBV6-1 with TRBJ2-3; maybe TRBD2 (5 bases). Trimming removed 2 bases from V and 1 base from J, with 10 bases in between. This CDR3 is 15 amino acids long. Germline CDR1 is MNHNS and CDR2 is SASEGT. The CDR3 coding sequence is TGTGCCAGCAGTGAATTTGAGGGTCGCACAGATACGCAGTATTTT. Translating it yields CASSEFEGRTDTQYF.

The chain employs TRBV20-1 and TRBJ2-3, with D maybe TRBD2 (5 bases). CDR3 length: 11 residues. V was pared by 7 bases and J by 1 base, with 6 bases between. Germline V gene lookup returns CDR1 DFQATT and CDR2 SNEGSKA (reference sequence). The CDR3 region is CSGTRTDTQYF. In DNA, the CDR3 is TGCAGTGGGACTCGCACAGATACGCAGTATTTT.

The chain has TRBV7-2 and TRBJ1-5, with D hard to call. The CDR3 has 14 amino acids. In germline, CDR1 is SGHTA, CDR2 FQGNSA. Trimming stripped 2 bases from V and 3 bases from J, with 8 bases between. The CDR3 reads CASSLSVANQPQHF. The DNA of the CDR3 is TGTGCCAGCAGCTTAAGTGTGGCCAATCAGCCCCAGCATTTT.